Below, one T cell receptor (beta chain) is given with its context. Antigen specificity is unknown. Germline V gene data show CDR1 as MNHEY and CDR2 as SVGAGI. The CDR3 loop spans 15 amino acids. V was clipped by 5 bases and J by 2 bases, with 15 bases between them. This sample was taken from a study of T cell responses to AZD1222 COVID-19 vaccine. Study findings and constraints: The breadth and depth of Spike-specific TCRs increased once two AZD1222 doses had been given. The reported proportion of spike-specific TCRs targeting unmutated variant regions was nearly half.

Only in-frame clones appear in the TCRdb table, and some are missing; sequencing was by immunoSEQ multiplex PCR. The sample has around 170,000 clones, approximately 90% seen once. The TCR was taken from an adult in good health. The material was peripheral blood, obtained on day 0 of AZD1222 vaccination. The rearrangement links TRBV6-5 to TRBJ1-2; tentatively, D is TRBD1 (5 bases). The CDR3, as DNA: TGTGCCAGCAGTCCCCCTGGGGGGGGGAACTATGGCTACACCTTC. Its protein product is CASSPPGGGNYGYTF.